This is a list of T cell receptor beta chains from one sample in a study of beta chain features in type 1 diabetes. The protocol was immunoSEQ multiplex PCR, while the TCRdb copy is restricted to in-frame clones and leaves out a portion. The profile shows some 230,000 clones, around 10% of them singletons. Input material: naive CD4+ T cells from blood. All receptors derive from a woman between 18 and 30 years old in good health. CDR3s include the opening cysteine and the closing phenylalanine or tryptophan. Each record gives: D gene, clone size, J gene, V gene, CDR3 DNA, CDR3 protein. The D gene is left open where the match is weak. Clone size is shown for a subset of rows, as once, few, many or a class of expanded clone.

NA | NA | TRBJ2-2 | TRBV21-1 | TGTGCCAGCCTTAGCGGGAACACCGGGGAGCTGTTTTTT | CASLSGNTGELFF
TRBD2 | NA | TRBJ2-7 | TRBV2 | TGTGCCAGCAGGATGACTAGCGGGAGTTCCTACGAGCAGTACTTC | CASRMTSGSSYEQYF
NA | NA | TRBJ2-1 | TRBV5-8 | TGTGCCAGCAGCTTCGGGAGCTCCTACAATGAGCAGTTCTTC | CASSFGSSYNEQFF
NA | NA | TRBJ2-7 | TRBV5-1 | TGCGCCAGCAGCTTGGGGGTTGGCAGGGGCGACGAGCAGTACTTC | CASSLGVGRGDEQYF
TRBD2 | NA | TRBJ2-1 | TRBV5-4 | TGTGCCAGCACCCCGAGGAGGGCGGGAGGCGATGAGCAGTTCTTC | CASTPRRAGGDEQFF
NA | NA | TRBJ1-5 | TRBV19 | TGTGCCAGTAGTATGGAGGGTAACAATCAGCCCCAGCATTTT | CASSMEGNNQPQHF
NA | NA | TRBJ1-2 | TRBV19 | TGTGCCAGTAGTACGGAACAGGGAGTGCTCTATGGCTACACCTTC | CASSTEQGVLYGYTF
NA | few | TRBJ2-5 | TRBV2 | TGTGCCAGCAGTGCCTTTACCGGCCAGGGTAGTGGAGAGACCCAGTACTTC | CASSAFTGQGSGETQYF
TRBD1 | NA | TRBJ1-6 | TRBV11-2 | TGTGCCAGCAGCTGGGACAGGGTTAATTCACCCCTCCACTTT | CASSWDRVNSPLHF
NA | NA | TRBJ1-4 | TRBV15 | TGTGCCACCAGCAGAACCCCACGAGGGGTAATAGGCGAGGAGGGTGAAAAACTGTTTTTT | CATSRTPRGVIGEEGEKLFF
NA | few | TRBJ1-1 | TRBV29-1 | TGCAGCGTGGGGTACAGGGCGGACGGGACTGAAGCTTTCTTT | CSVGYRADGTEAFF
NA | few | TRBJ2-7 | TRBV7-8 | TGTGCCAGCAGCTTGGAGCGGAACGAGCAGTACTTC | CASSLERNEQYF
NA | NA | TRBJ2-5 | TRBV4-1 | TGCGCCAGCAGCCAAGGGGCGAACCAAGAGACCCAGTACTTC | CASSQGANQETQYF
NA | NA | TRBJ2-7 | TRBV21-1 | TGTGCCAGCAGCAAAGTCCGCAGCGAGCGACTATTCTACGAGCAGTACTTC | CASSKVRSERLFYEQYF
TRBD2 | few | TRBJ2-1 | TRBV5-1 | TGCGCCAGCAGCTTGAGGGGACTAGCGGGAGTTGAGCAGTTCTTC | CASSLRGLAGVEQFF
NA | NA | TRBJ1-4 | TRBV6-5 | TGTGCCAGCAGTCCCGTGAGTTCCTTCAATGAAAAACTGTTTTTT | CASSPVSSFNEKLFF
TRBD1 | few | TRBJ2-3 | TRBV5-1 | TGCGCCAGCAGCCGGCTGACAGGGGGCGCGGATACGCAGTATTTT | CASSRLTGGADTQYF
TRBD2 | few | TRBJ2-3 | TRBV2 | TGTGCCAGCAGTGAGGGGAGACTAGCGGTGCCCACAGATACGCAGTATTTT | CASSEGRLAVPTDTQYF
NA | NA | TRBJ2-2 | TRBV2 | TGTGCCAGCAAATTAGAAAAGTCCACCGGGGAGCTGTTTTTT | CASKLEKSTGELFF
TRBD2 | NA | TRBJ2-3 | TRBV14 | TGTGCCAGCAGGACTAGCGGTTCAACAGATACGCAGTATTTT | CASRTSGSTDTQYF
NA | NA | TRBJ2-7 | TRBV25-1 | TGTGCCAGCAGTGAAAGAGGGCGAGAGCAGTACTTC | CASSERGREQYF
NA | many | TRBJ2-3 | TRBV9 | TGTGCCAGCAGCGGCTGGGCGGGTACAGATACGCAGTATTTT | CASSGWAGTDTQYF
TRBD1 | NA | TRBJ1-1 | TRBV5-1 | TGCGCCAGCAGCTTGGCCTCGGGACAGATGAACACTGAAGCTTTCTTT | CASSLASGQMNTEAFF
TRBD1 | once | TRBJ2-6 | TRBV5-6 | TGTGCCAGCAGCTTGTCGATAAGGGGGCGGTCTGGGGCCAACGTCCTGACTTTC | CASSLSIRGRSGANVLTF
NA | few | TRBJ1-1 | TRBV25-1 | TGTGCCAGCAGTCATCAATGGGGGGGCACTGAAGCTTTCTTT | CASSHQWGGTEAFF
NA | NA | TRBJ2-3 | TRBV7-2 | TGTGCCAGCAGCTTACCGCGGGAAATAGATACGCAGTATTTT | CASSLPREIDTQYF
NA | NA | TRBJ2-5 | TRBV6-1 | TGTGCCAGCAGTGAAGGAGGTTCTCAAGAGACCCAGTACTTC | CASSEGGSQETQYF
NA | NA | TRBJ2-1 | TRBV5-1 | TGCGCCAGCTCCACAGGTGCCTACAATGAGCAGTTCTTC | CASSTGAYNEQFF
NA | few | TRBJ1-6 | TRBV27 | TGTGCCAGCAGTCTGCGTCGGGGGAATTCACCCCTCCACTTT | CASSLRRGNSPLHF
NA | NA | TRBJ1-1 | TRBV30 | TGTGCCTGGAGTGGGCAGGGGAGACTGAACACTGAAGCTTTCTTT | CAWSGQGRLNTEAFF
NA | NA | TRBJ1-1 | TRBV7-9 | TGTGCCAGCAGCCCCCGTGATAGGAACACTGAAGCTTTCTTT | CASSPRDRNTEAFF
NA | many | TRBJ2-1 | TRBV13 | TGTGCCAGCAGCTCCTCGCTGGCCGAGCAGTTCTTC | CASSSSLAEQFF
NA | NA | TRBJ2-1 | TRBV18 | TGTGCCAGCTCACGCTCCCCTCCTAGATCGGATGAGCAGTTCTTC | CASSRSPPRSDEQFF
NA | many | TRBJ2-1 | TRBV30 | TGTGCCTGGAGTGTACAGGCGAACAATGAGCAGTTCTTC | CAWSVQANNEQFF